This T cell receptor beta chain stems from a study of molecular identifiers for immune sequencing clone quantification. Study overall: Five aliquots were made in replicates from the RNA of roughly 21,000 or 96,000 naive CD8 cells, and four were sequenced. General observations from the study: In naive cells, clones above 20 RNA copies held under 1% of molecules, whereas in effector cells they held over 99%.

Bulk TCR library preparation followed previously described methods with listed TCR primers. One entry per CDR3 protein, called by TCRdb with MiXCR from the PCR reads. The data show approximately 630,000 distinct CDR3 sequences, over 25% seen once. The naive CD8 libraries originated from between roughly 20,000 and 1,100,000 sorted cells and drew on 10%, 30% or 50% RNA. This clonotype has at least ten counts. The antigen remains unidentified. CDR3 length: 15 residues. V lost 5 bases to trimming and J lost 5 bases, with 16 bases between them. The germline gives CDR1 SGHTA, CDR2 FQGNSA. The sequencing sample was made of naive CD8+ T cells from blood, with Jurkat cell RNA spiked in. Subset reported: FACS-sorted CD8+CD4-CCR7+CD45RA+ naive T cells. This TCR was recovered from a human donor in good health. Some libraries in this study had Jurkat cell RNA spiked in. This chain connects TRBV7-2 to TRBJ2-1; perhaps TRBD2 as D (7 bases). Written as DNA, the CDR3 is TGTGCCAGCAGCCGGGGGGCCCTTGGCCACAATGAGCAGTTCTTC. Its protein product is CASSRGALGHNEQFF.